These 28 T cell receptor beta chains originate from one sample sequenced in a study of T-cell memory formation after mild COVID-19. Each CDR3 protein is one row after TCRdb ran MiXCR on the 5' RACE reads. The sample holds approximately 230,000 distinct CDR3 sequences; 16% are singletons and the top ten take approximately 3.5%. Material for sequencing was PBMCs or a T cell subset sorted from them (not recorded which). Receptor source: a man aged 18 to 29 who had mild COVID-19 (a few samples of this study predate the infection). Cell type and time point are not known.

This clonotype turned up a few times. The chain joins TRBV5-1 to TRBJ2-4; 10 nucleotides agree with TRBD2. The trim removed 4 bases at V and 9 bases at J, leaving 13 bases unmatched. There are 16 residues in the CDR3. The germline CDR1 and CDR2 sequences are SGHRS and YFSETQ. The CDR3 spells CASSPDPGTSEGIQYF. The CDR3 coding sequence is TGCGCCAGCAGCCCCGACCCCGGGACTAGCGAAGGCATTCAGTACTTC.

This clonotype was counted a few times. The chain has TRBV6-2 or TRBV6-3 and TRBJ2-5; 12 bases are a match to TRBD2. Losses at the gene ends were 5 bases for V and 7 bases for J; bases not matched to a gene: 8. The CDR3 has 15 amino acids. Looked up from germline, CDR1 is MNHEY and CDR2 is SVGEGT. The CDR3 DNA reads as TGTGCCAGCAGTCCCCCACCGGGACTAGCGGGGACCCAGTACTTC. This gives the protein CASSPPPGLAGTQYF.

This clonotype turned up a few times. The chain uses TRBV10-3 and TRBJ2-7, with D possibly TRBD2 on 5 matching bases. CDR3 length: 15 amino acids. CDR1 and CDR2 from the germline V gene are ENHRY and SYGVKD. V lost 4 bases and J 2 bases, leaving 15 bases between the germline ends. In nucleotides, the CDR3 is TGTGCCATCAGTGGGGGAGACATATCCGCCTACGAGCAGTACTTC. This codes for CAISGGDISAYEQYF.

J is TRBJ1-2 and V is TRBV5-1, with TRBD1 identical over 8 bases. Germline V gene data show CDR1 as SGHRS and CDR2 as YFSETQ. V shed 6 bases and J 8 bases; nucleotides not matched to a gene: 21. This CDR3 contains 17 residues. The CDR3 sequence is CASTMLPDRDRFEGYTF. DNA of the CDR3: TGCGCCAGCACAATGCTTCCGGACAGGGATCGGTTTGAGGGCTACACCTTC.

This chain connects TRBV6-2 or TRBV6-3 to TRBJ2-7; D unclear. The CDR3 length is 15 residues. Trimming took 4 bases from V and 3 from J, leaving 16 bases between them. CDR1 and CDR2 (germline): MNHEY, SVGEGT. The CDR3 bases are TGTGCCAGCAGTTCGGTCCTGGGGATCATCTACGAGCAGTACTTC. Translated, it gives CASSSVLGIIYEQYF.

This clonotype has just a few counts. The rearrangement joins TRBV6-6 to TRBJ2-3; 7 positions match TRBD2. The J segment lost 2 bases and the V segment lost 7 bases, leaving 12 bases of the junction unmatched. The CDR3 has 16 residues. Germline V gene data show CDR1 as MNHNY and CDR2 as SVGAGI (reference sequence). The CDR3, as DNA: TGTGCCAGCAACCCCCGGGCTAGCGGACTCACAGATACGCAGTATTTT. As protein: CASNPRASGLTDTQYF.

This sequence joins TRBV20-1 and TRBJ1-4; D possibly corresponds to TRBD1 (5 bases). V lost 1 base and J lost 13, with 16 bases in between. The germline V gene has CDR1 DFQATT and CDR2 SNEGSKA (reference sequence). The CDR3 spans 13 residues. In nucleotides, the CDR3 is TGCAGTGCTAGAGCTTCTTCAGCGGGGGGACTGTTTTTT. Encoded protein: CSARASSAGGLFF.

This clonotype was observed a handful of times. J is TRBJ2-3 and V is TRBV4-2; TRBD1 aligns across 8 bases. Germline V gene lookup returns CDR1 LGHNA and CDR2 YNFKEQ. The CDR3 extends over 20 amino acids. J gave up 0 bases and V 5 bases, and 19 bases lay outside the gene matches. Here the CDR3 reads CASSKRGLTGEGPSTDTQYF. CDR3 in DNA: TGTGCCAGCAGCAAACGGGGACTGACAGGGGAAGGACCTAGCACAGATACGCAGTATTTT.

This clonotype occurred a few times. The chain joins TRBV12-5 to TRBJ2-3; 7 bases align to TRBD2. Per germline, CDR1 LGHNT and CDR2 FRNRAP. V trimming: 5 bases; J trimming: 1 base; junction bases outside the gene matches: 9. The CDR3 is made up of 16 amino acids. CDR3 DNA sequence: TGTGCTAGTGGTAGCGGGGCCCGGTTCGGCACAGATACGCAGTATTTT. It translates to CASGSGARFGTDTQYF. Variable domain in full (rest from reference TRBV12-5 and TRBJ2-3): DARVTQTPRHKVTEMGQEVTMRCQPILGHNTVFWYRQTMMQGLELLAYFRNRAPLDDSGMPKDRFSAEMPDATLATLKIQPSEPRDSAVYFCASGSGARFGTDTQYFGPGTRLTVL.

This clonotype was seen more than once but under ten times. This chain connects TRBV18 to TRBJ2-1, with TRBD1 as a possible D gene (5 bases). Trimming took 3 bases from V and 8 from J, leaving 11 bases between them. The CDR3 loop spans 13 amino acids. Germline assignment: CDR1 KGHSH and CDR2 LQKENI. This CDR3 reads CASSPQGGDEQFF. The CDR3 nucleotides are TGTGCCAGCTCACCGCAGGGTGGCGATGAGCAGTTCTTC.

This clonotype was seen a few times. V is TRBV7-2 and J is TRBJ2-5; perhaps TRBD2 as D (5 bases). The CDR3 extends over 14 amino acids. V dropped 3 bases and J dropped 5 bases, with 13 bases sitting between them. From germline, CDR1 is SGHTA and CDR2 FQGNSA. CDR3 sequence (DNA): TGTGCCAGCAGCTTTCAACGCACGGGGGAGACCCAGTACTTC. Encoded protein: CASSFQRTGETQYF.

The V gene is TRBV27, the J gene TRBJ2-3, with 9 bases that match TRBD1. The germline V gene has CDR1 MNHEY and CDR2 SMNVEV (reference sequence). Trimming at V came to 4 bases and at J to 4 bases, leaving 9 bases not matched to a gene. The CDR3 is 16 residues long. The CDR3 nucleotides are TGTGCCAGCAGTTCGACCCGGGACAGGGCGGCAGATACGCAGTATTTT. Translated, it gives CASSSTRDRAADTQYF.

At least ten counts were recorded for this clonotype. The rearrangement joins TRBV18 to TRBJ1-2, with 7 bases that match TRBD1. V trimming: 4 bases; J trimming: 0 bases; junction bases outside the gene matches: 5. The CDR3 spans 15 residues. CDR1 is KGHSH and CDR2 is LQKENI in the germline V gene. The CDR3 reads CASSRDSVTNYGYTF. The CDR3 bases are TGTGCCAGCTCACGGGACAGCGTGACTAACTATGGCTACACCTTC.

Many counts were recorded for this clonotype. J is TRBJ2-2 and V is TRBV12-3 or TRBV12-4; D gene ambiguous. The CDR3 is made up of 15 amino acids. The V and J ends lost 7 bases and 6 bases respectively, with 18 bases between them. CDR3 protein: CASTILTPRAGELFF. The CDR3 coding sequence is TGTGCCAGCACCATACTAACCCCACGCGCCGGGGAGCTGTTTTTT.

This clonotype appeared a few times. V gene TRBV4-3 combines with J gene TRBJ1-1, with D perhaps TRBD1 (6 bases). The length of the CDR3 is 12 residues. Germline V CDR1 and CDR2: LGHNA, YSLEER. V was shortened by 0 bases and J by 10 bases, with 9 bases between the two germline ends. The CDR3 sequence: CASSQDGGAAFF. CDR3 in DNA: TGCGCCAGCAGCCAAGATGGGGGGGCAGCTTTCTTT.

The chain joins TRBV5-1 to TRBJ1-6; 7 bases line up with TRBD1. Germline lookup yields CDR1 SGHRS and CDR2 YFSETQ. Losses at the gene ends were 0 bases for V and 11 bases for J; bases not matched to a gene: 8. This CDR3 is 15 amino acids long. The CDR3 DNA reads as TGCGCCAGCAGCTTGGACCTGCGACAGGGAACACCCCTCCACTTT. Its protein product is CASSLDLRQGTPLHF.

The CDR3 DNA is TGTGCCACCAGTGATCGCGCAGGGGGCCCCTACGAGCAGTACTTC. Translated, it gives CATSDRAGGPYEQYF. This sequence joins TRBV24-1 and TRBJ2-7, with TRBD1 identical over 8 bases. The CDR3 contains 15 residues. Germline V gene data show CDR1 as KGHDR and CDR2 as SFDVKD. V shed 3 bases, J shed 2 bases, and the junction held 5 bases outside the gene matches.

The rearrangement uses TRBV18 and TRBJ2-5; TRBD1 matches 8 bases. The CDR3 totals 16 residues. J was trimmed by 5 bases and V by 1 base; bases with no gene match: 9. The germline CDR1 and CDR2 sequences are KGHSH and LQKENI. DNA of the CDR3: TGTGCCAGCTCACCACGGATCGGCAGGGGGCCGGAGACCCAGTACTTC. It is translated as CASSPRIGRGPETQYF. The full variable domain, completed using reference TRBV18 and TRBJ2-5, is NAGVMQNPRHLVRRRGQEARLRCSPMKGHSHVYWYRQLPEEGLKFMVYLQKENIIDESGMPKERFSAEFPKEGPSILRIQQVVRGDSAAYFCASSPRIGRGPETQYFGPGTRLLVL.

The chain combines TRBV9 with TRBJ2-7; 11 positions agree with TRBD1. J lost 7 bases, V lost 0 bases, and 6 bases had no gene match. This CDR3 comprises 15 residues. Germline V CDR1 and CDR2: SGDLS, YYNGEE. The CDR3 region is CASSVVDRGLGEQYF. The CDR3 nucleotides are TGTGCCAGCAGCGTAGTGGACAGGGGGCTTGGTGAGCAGTACTTC.

The chain recombines TRBV7-2 with TRBJ1-1; D gene ambiguous. The CDR3 extends over 12 amino acids. Per germline, CDR1 SGHTA and CDR2 FQGNSA. The ends were cut back, 2 bases at V and 5 bases at J, with 6 bases in the middle. The CDR3 protein is CASSLTRTEAFF. For the CDR3, the DNA is TGTGCCAGCAGCTTAACTCGAACTGAAGCTTTCTTT. The full variable domain, with the rest looked up from reference TRBV7-2 and TRBJ1-1, is GAGVSQSPSNKVTEKGKDVELRCDPISGHTALYWYRQSLGQGLEFLIYFQGNSAPDKSGLPSDRFSAERTGGSVSTLTIQRTQQEDSAVYLCASSLTRTEAFFGQGTRLTVV.

This clonotype was seen once. This chain connects TRBV3-1 to TRBJ1-2, with D unclear. Trimming shortened V by 4 bases and J by 4 bases, and 16 bases separated the two germline ends. This CDR3 is 15 amino acids long. The V gene's germline CDR1 is LGHDT and CDR2 YNNKEL (reference sequence). CDR3 nucleotides: TGTGCCAGCAGCCCAGAGGGATGGCGATTCTATGGCTACACCTTC. Amino acids: CASSPEGWRFYGYTF.

In this sample, this clonotype turned up a few times. The chain carries TRBV7-2 and TRBJ2-7; no clear D gene. The V gene lost 4 bases and the J gene lost 2 bases, with 6 bases spanning the gap. Germline CDR1 SGHTA, CDR2 FQGNSA. The CDR3 is 12 residues long. Here the CDR3 reads CASSSSPYEQYV. CDR3 DNA sequence: TGTGCCAGCAGCTCGTCCCCCTACGAGCAGTACGTC.

The J gene is TRBJ1-3, the V gene TRBV5-4; no definite D call. This CDR3 contains 13 residues. The germline V gene encodes CDR1 SGHNT and CDR2 YYREEE (reference sequence). V was trimmed by 4 bases and J by 4 bases, leaving 9 bases between them. As DNA, the CDR3 is TGTGCCAGCAGCAAATACGAAGGAAACACCATATATTTT. This sequence encodes CASSKYEGNTIYF. The full variable domain, its missing parts supplied by reference TRBV5-4 and TRBJ1-3, is ETGVTQSPTHLIKTRGQQVTLRCSSQSGHNTVSWYQQALGQGPQFIFQYYREEENGRGNFPPRFSGLQFPNYSSELNVNALELDDSALYLCASSKYEGNTIYFGEGSWLTVV.

Many counts were recorded for this clonotype. The rearrangement links TRBV7-2 to TRBJ2-5; D is undetermined. Between the trimmed V and J ends, which lost 4 bases and 4 bases, there was a span of 16 bases. Germline V lookup: CDR1 SGHTA, CDR2 FQGNSA. This CDR3 is built from 15 residues. In DNA, the CDR3 is TGTGCCAGCAGCTCCACCCCCACAGTTTTAGAGACCCAGTACTTC. Encoded protein: CASSSTPTVLETQYF.

This chain connects TRBV3-1 to TRBJ1-2; D gene uncertain. The CDR3 is made up of 12 amino acids. In germline, CDR1 is LGHDT, CDR2 YNNKEL (reference sequence). Trimming took off 4 bases at V and 8 bases at J, with 11 bases between the two ends. CDR3 DNA: TGTGCCAGCAGCCTCCCCGCAGGCGGCTACACCTTC. It yields the protein CASSLPAGGYTF.

The chain couples TRBV6-2 or TRBV6-3 to TRBJ1-5; D unresolved. Germline lookup yields CDR1 MNHEY and CDR2 SVGEGT. Trimming left V 2 bases short and J 6 bases short, with 14 bases between. This CDR3 has 15 residues. CDR3 in DNA: TGTGCCAGCAGTTACCCGACACCCGGCGGTCAGCCCCAGCATTTT. This codes for CASSYPTPGGQPQHF.

This clonotype turned up a few times. The chain links TRBV6-5 to TRBJ1-2; possible D gene TRBD1, 5 bases. The germline V and J ends were trimmed by 0 bases and 4 bases, with 12 bases remaining between them. Germline V lookup: CDR1 MNHEY, CDR2 SVGAGI. The CDR3 has 15 residues. CDR3 nucleotide sequence: TGTGCCAGCAGTTACTCAAGGGGAGTTGGCTATGGCTACACCTTC. Translation: CASSYSRGVGYGYTF.

This chain connects TRBV7-2 to TRBJ2-3; D is undetermined. Trimming shortened V by 0 bases and J by 4 bases, and 8 bases separated the two germline ends. Germline CDR1 SGHTA, CDR2 FQGNSA. The CDR3 length is 14 residues. The chain's CDR3 is CASSLAGSPDTQYF. CDR3 in DNA: TGTGCCAGCAGCTTAGCAGGTAGCCCAGATACGCAGTATTTT.